The rows below give T cell receptor beta chains drawn from one sample of a study of blood T cell repertoires in COVID-19. Profiling relied on immunoSEQ multiplex PCR, and the TCRdb table lists in-frame clones only, not all of them. Of some 89,000 clones listed, more than 75% are singletons. Sequencing input: peripheral blood. These receptors were obtained from a human donor in a cohort sampled during active COVID-19. The CDR3 runs from the conserved cysteine through the conserved F or W. Fields, in order: V gene, J gene, D gene, clone size, CDR3 DNA, CDR3 protein. D genes are given only for firm matches. The listing skips clone size in some rows; elsewhere it reads once, few, many or a size class.

V: TRBV7-2
J: TRBJ1-2
D: .
size: .
DNA: TGTGCCGGAGCTGCGCAGGGCAACTATGGCTACACCTTC
CDR3: CAGAAQGNYGYTF

V: TRBV27
J: TRBJ2-7
D: .
size: .
DNA: TGTGCCAGCAGTTTACCCGGGTCCTACGAGCAGTACTTC
CDR3: CASSLPGSYEQYF

V: TRBV28
J: TRBJ1-5
D: TRBD1
size: .
DNA: TGTGCCAGCAGGTTGGGACAGCTCAATCAGCCCCAGCATTTT
CDR3: CASRLGQLNQPQHF

V: TRBV7-6
J: TRBJ2-5
D: TRBD2
size: .
DNA: TGTGCCAGCAGCCAACTTCGCGCCGGGACTAGCGGGGGGTACCAAGAGACCCAGTACTTC
CDR3: CASSQLRAGTSGGYQETQYF

V: TRBV19
J: TRBJ1-1
D: TRBD1
size: .
DNA: TGTGCCACCAGGGACAGCTTGAACACTGAAGCTTTCTTT
CDR3: CATRDSLNTEAFF

V: TRBV19
J: TRBJ1-1
D: .
size: .
DNA: TGTGCCAGTAGTTCGATAGGGGCCCCTACTTTTAACACTGAAGCTTTCTTT
CDR3: CASSSIGAPTFNTEAFF

V: TRBV7-9
J: TRBJ2-2
D: .
size: once
DNA: TGTGCCAGCAGCTCCCAGAGACTGGGGAACACCGGGGAGCTGTTTTTT
CDR3: CASSSQRLGNTGELFF

V: TRBV10-2
J: TRBJ1-3
D: TRBD1
size: .
DNA: TGCGCCAGCAGTACCGGACAGGGGGGAAACACCATATATTTT
CDR3: CASSTGQGGNTIYF

V: TRBV11-1
J: TRBJ1-1
D: .
size: .
DNA: TGTGCCAGCAGCCCCCCCGGACAGATCACTGAAGCTTTCTTT
CDR3: CASSPPGQITEAFF

V: TRBV19
J: TRBJ1-5
D: TRBD1
size: .
DNA: TGTGCCAGTAGCTCAACAGGGGGACGAAATCAGCCCCAGCATTTT
CDR3: CASSSTGGRNQPQHF

V: TRBV4-1
J: TRBJ1-4
D: .
size: .
DNA: TGCGCCAGCAGCCAAGGAACAGGGCCTAATGAAAAACTGTTTTTT
CDR3: CASSQGTGPNEKLFF

V: TRBV6-5
J: TRBJ1-1
D: .
size: .
DNA: TGTGCCAGCAGACCGACAGGTGAAGCTTTCTTT
CDR3: CASRPTGEAFF

V: TRBV6-5
J: TRBJ2-5
D: TRBD2
size: .
DNA: TGTGCCAGCAGGCGACTAGCGGGAGGGGAAGAGACCCAGTACTTC
CDR3: CASRRLAGGEETQYF

V: TRBV30
J: TRBJ1-1
D: .
size: .
DNA: TGTGCCTGGAACCCGAGCGGGGGGGTGACTGAAGCTTTCTTT
CDR3: CAWNPSGGVTEAFF

V: TRBV7-7
J: TRBJ2-3
D: TRBD2
size: .
DNA: TGTGCTAGCAGCCAAGGTGGCGGGGGGTTAGATACGCAGTATTTT
CDR3: CASSQGGGGLDTQYF

V: TRBV7-3
J: TRBJ2-6
D: .
size: once
DNA: TGTGCCAGCAGCTTAGGGCCACCATTGAGCTCTGGGGCCAACGTCCTGACTTTC
CDR3: CASSLGPPLSSGANVLTF

V: TRBV7-8
J: TRBJ2-2
D: TRBD2
size: .
DNA: TGTGCCAGCACCCTTAGCGGGCCCAAGAACACCGGGGAGCTGTTTTTT
CDR3: CASTLSGPKNTGELFF

V: TRBV3-1/TRBV3-2
J: TRBJ1-3
D: .
size: .
DNA: TGTGCCAGCAGCCCCGGAGGGCAGTATTCGGGAAACACCATATATTTT
CDR3: CASSPGGQYSGNTIYF

V: TRBV7-8
J: TRBJ1-1
D: TRBD1
size: .
DNA: TGTGCCAGCAGCTGGGGACAGGGGAACACTGAAGCTTTCTTT
CDR3: CASSWGQGNTEAFF

V: TRBV4-1
J: TRBJ2-5
D: TRBD2
size: .
DNA: TGCGCCAGCAGCCAAGTAATTGGGACTAATGGGGAGACCCAGTACTTC
CDR3: CASSQVIGTNGETQYF

V: TRBV18
J: TRBJ2-5
D: .
size: .
DNA: TGTGCCAGCTCACCGCCAGGGGCCAGGGGTGGCCACGAGACCCAGTACTTC
CDR3: CASSPPGARGGHETQYF

V: TRBV6-2/TRBV6-3
J: TRBJ2-5
D: TRBD2
size: .
DNA: TGTGCCAGCAGTTTAGCGGGAGGGGAGACCCAGTACTTC
CDR3: CASSLAGGETQYF

V: TRBV29-1
J: TRBJ2-7
D: .
size: few
DNA: TGCAGCGTTGAAGGCAGGGATCCCTACGAGCAGTACTTC
CDR3: CSVEGRDPYEQYF

V: TRBV27
J: TRBJ1-5
D: .
size: .
DNA: TGTGCCAGCAGTTTAGCCCACTCAACGGGGCCCCAGCATTTT
CDR3: CASSLAHSTGPQHF

V: TRBV7-2
J: TRBJ2-5
D: .
size: .
DNA: TGTGCCAGCAGCTTCGACTCCAAAGAGACCCAGTACTTC
CDR3: CASSFDSKETQYF

V: TRBV15
J: TRBJ1-5
D: .
size: .
DNA: TGTGCCACCAGCACATCGACAGGATCCCAGCATTTT
CDR3: CATSTSTGSQHF

V: TRBV28
J: TRBJ1-2
D: .
size: .
DNA: TGTGCCAGCAGTATCTCCAACTATGGCTACACCTTC
CDR3: CASSISNYGYTF

V: TRBV6-6
J: TRBJ1-2
D: TRBD1
size: .
DNA: TGTGCCAGCAGTTCAGGACAGGCCGGTTTCTATGGCTACACCTTC
CDR3: CASSSGQAGFYGYTF

V: TRBV6-2/TRBV6-3
J: TRBJ2-4
D: TRBD1
size: .
DNA: TGTGCCAGCAGTTACTCCGGGACAGGTCTAAACATTCAGTACTTC
CDR3: CASSYSGTGLNIQYF

V: TRBV5-1
J: TRBJ1-1
D: TRBD1
size: many
DNA: TGCGCCAGCTCCCGGGACAGGGGGAACACTGAAGCTTTCTTT
CDR3: CASSRDRGNTEAFF

V: TRBV25-1
J: TRBJ1-2
D: .
size: .
DNA: TGTGCCAGCAGTGAATCGGGAGGGGCGAAGGGCTACACCTTC
CDR3: CASSESGGAKGYTF

V: TRBV6-6
J: TRBJ2-7
D: TRBD1
size: .
DNA: TGTGCCAGCAGTTACGCCTCAGGGGGCGGCGAGCAGTACTTC
CDR3: CASSYASGGGEQYF

V: TRBV7-9
J: TRBJ2-5
D: .
size: .
DNA: TGTGCCAGCAGCTTAGACGGGGGGCGAGAGGAGACCCAGTACTTC
CDR3: CASSLDGGREETQYF

V: TRBV7-3
J: TRBJ2-1
D: .
size: .
DNA: TGTGCCAGCAGCCCCGTGGGCGTAGGTGAGCAGTTCTTC
CDR3: CASSPVGVGEQFF

V: TRBV5-1
J: TRBJ2-3
D: TRBD2
size: .
DNA: TGCGCCAGCAGCTTGAGTAGCGGGGGGAGAGCCTTCACAGATACGCAGTATTTT
CDR3: CASSLSSGGRAFTDTQYF

V: TRBV19
J: TRBJ1-1
D: .
size: .
DNA: TGTGCCAGTAGTATAGGGGCAGGAATGATGAACACTGAAGCTTTCTTT
CDR3: CASSIGAGMMNTEAFF

V: TRBV19
J: TRBJ2-1
D: .
size: .
DNA: TGTGCCAGTAGTGTTAGACAGGAGCAGTTCTTC
CDR3: CASSVRQEQFF

V: TRBV19
J: TRBJ2-7
D: TRBD1
size: .
DNA: TGTGCCAGTAGTATCGGAACAGGGGAATTCTACGAGCAGTACTTC
CDR3: CASSIGTGEFYEQYF

V: TRBV11-2
J: TRBJ1-1
D: .
size: few
DNA: TGTGCCAGCAGCCCCGACAAGCTCCCAGCTTTCTTT
CDR3: CASSPDKLPAFF

V: TRBV7-3
J: TRBJ2-1
D: TRBD2
size: .
DNA: TGTGCCAGCAGCGAAGGCCTAGCGGGATTCAGCTCCTACAATGAGCAGTTCTTC
CDR3: CASSEGLAGFSSYNEQFF

V: TRBV7-3
J: TRBJ2-2
D: .
size: .
DNA: TGTGCCAGCAGCCCGTTGGAGGGAGGGGGCGGGGAGCTGTTTTTT
CDR3: CASSPLEGGGGELFF